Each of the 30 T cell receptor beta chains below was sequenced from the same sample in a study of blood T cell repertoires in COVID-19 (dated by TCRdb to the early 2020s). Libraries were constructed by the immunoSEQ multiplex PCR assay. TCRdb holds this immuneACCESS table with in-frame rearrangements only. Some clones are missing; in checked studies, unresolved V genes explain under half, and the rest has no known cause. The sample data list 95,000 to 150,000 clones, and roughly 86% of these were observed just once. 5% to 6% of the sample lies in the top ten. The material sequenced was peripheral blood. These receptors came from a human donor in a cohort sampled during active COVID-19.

CDR3 DNA: TGTGCCAGCAGCGCGCAACTAGCGGGAGGTTTCTATGAGCAGTTCTTC. Its translation: CASSAQLAGGFYEQFF. J is TRBJ2-1 and V is TRBV9, with 12 bases aligning to TRBD2. Trimming cost V 3 bases and J 8 bases; bases outside gene matches: 9. This CDR3 is built from 16 residues. Germline-derived CDR1 and CDR2 are SGDLS and YYNGEE.

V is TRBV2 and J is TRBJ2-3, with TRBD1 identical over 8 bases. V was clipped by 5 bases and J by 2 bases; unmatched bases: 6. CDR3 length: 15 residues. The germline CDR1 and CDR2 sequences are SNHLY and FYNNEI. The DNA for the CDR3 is TGTGCCAGCAGTCAAGGGACAGGATTCACAGATACGCAGTATTTT. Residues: CASSQGTGFTDTQYF. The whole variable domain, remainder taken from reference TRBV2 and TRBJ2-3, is EPEVTQTPSHQVTQMGQEVILRCVPISNHLYFYWYRQILGQKVEFLVSFYNNEISEKSEIFDDQFSVERPDGSNFTLKIRSTKLEDSAMYFCASSQGTGFTDTQYFGPGTRLTVL.

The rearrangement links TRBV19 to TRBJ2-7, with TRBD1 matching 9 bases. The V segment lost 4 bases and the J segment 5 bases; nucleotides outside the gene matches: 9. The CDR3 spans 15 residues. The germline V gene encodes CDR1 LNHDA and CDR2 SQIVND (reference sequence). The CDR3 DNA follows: TGTGCCAGTAGTACGGTGGGGACAGGGACCCACGAGCAGTACTTC. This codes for CASSTVGTGTHEQYF. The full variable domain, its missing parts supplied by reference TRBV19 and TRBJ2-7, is DGGITQSPKYLFRKEGQNVTLSCEQNLNHDAMYWYRQDPGQGLRLIYYSQIVNDFQKGDIAEGYSVSREKKESFPLTVTSAQKNPTAFYLCASSTVGTGTHEQYFGPGTRLTVT.

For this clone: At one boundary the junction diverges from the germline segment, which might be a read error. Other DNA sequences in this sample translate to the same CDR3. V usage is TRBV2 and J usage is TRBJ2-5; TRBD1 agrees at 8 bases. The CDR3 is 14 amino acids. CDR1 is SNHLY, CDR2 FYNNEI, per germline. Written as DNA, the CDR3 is TGTGCCAGCAGCGAAGGACAGGGCCAGGAGACCCAGTACTTC. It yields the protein CASSEGQGQETQYF.

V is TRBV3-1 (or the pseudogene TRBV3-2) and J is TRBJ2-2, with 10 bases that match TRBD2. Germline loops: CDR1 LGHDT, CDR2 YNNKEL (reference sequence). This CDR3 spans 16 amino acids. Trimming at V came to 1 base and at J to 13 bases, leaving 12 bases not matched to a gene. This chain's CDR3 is CASSQAAGLAGEGLFF. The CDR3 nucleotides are TGTGCCAGCAGCCAAGCAGCGGGGCTAGCGGGAGAGGGGCTGTTTTTT.

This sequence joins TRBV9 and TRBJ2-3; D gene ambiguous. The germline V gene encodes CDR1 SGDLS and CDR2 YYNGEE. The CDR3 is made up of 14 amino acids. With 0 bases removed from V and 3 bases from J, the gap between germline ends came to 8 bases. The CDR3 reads CASSVVVPTDTQYF. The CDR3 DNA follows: TGTGCCAGCAGCGTAGTAGTTCCAACAGATACGCAGTATTTT.

CDR3 region: CASSQPGFGTSGTGELFF. The CDR3 nucleotides read TGCGCCAGCAGCCAACCAGGGTTCGGGACTAGCGGGACGGGGGAGCTGTTTTTT. This chain joins TRBV4-1 and TRBJ2-2, with 13 positions matching TRBD2. Germline V gene lookup returns CDR1 MGHRA and CDR2 YSYEKL. There are 18 residues in the CDR3. V shed 2 bases, J shed 8 bases, and the junction held 11 bases outside the gene matches.

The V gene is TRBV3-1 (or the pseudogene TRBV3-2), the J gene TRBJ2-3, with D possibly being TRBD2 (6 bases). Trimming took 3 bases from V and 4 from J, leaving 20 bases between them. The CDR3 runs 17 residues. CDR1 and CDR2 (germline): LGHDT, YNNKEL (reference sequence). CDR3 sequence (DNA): TGTGCCAGCAGCCAGACACCGGGACTTGAGGAAGCAGATACGCAGTATTTT. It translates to CASSQTPGLEEADTQYF.

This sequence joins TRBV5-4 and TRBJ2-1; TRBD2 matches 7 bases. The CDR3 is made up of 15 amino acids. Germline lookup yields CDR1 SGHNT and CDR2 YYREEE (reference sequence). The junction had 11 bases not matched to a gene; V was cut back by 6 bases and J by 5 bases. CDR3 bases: TGTGCCAGCAAATTATCAGCGGGAACCGACAATGAGCAGTTCTTC. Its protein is CASKLSAGTDNEQFF.

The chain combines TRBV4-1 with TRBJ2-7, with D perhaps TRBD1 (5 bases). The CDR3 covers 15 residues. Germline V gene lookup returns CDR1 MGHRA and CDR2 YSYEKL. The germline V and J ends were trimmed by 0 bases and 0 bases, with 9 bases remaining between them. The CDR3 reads CASSQDRANSYEQYF. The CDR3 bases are TGCGCCAGCAGCCAAGACAGGGCTAACTCCTACGAGCAGTACTTC.

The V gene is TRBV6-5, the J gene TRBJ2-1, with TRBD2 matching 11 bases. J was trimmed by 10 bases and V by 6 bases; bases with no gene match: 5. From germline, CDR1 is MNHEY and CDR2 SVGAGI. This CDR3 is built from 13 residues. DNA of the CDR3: TGTGCCAGCAGAATAGCGGGAGGGGGAGAGCAGTTCTTC. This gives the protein CASRIAGGGEQFF.

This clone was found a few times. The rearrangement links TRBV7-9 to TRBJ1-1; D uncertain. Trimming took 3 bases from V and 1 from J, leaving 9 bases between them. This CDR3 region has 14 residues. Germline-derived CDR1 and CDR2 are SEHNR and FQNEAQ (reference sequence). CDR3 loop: CASSLTAANTEAFF. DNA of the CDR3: TGTGCCAGCAGCTTGACTGCCGCGAACACTGAAGCTTTCTTT.

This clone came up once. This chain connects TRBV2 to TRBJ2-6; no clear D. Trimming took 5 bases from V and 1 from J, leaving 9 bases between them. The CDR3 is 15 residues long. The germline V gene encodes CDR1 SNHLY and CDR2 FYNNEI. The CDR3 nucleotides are TGTGCCAGCAGTCCTTTCCCTTCTGGGGCCAACGTCCTGACTTTC. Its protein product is CASSPFPSGANVLTF.

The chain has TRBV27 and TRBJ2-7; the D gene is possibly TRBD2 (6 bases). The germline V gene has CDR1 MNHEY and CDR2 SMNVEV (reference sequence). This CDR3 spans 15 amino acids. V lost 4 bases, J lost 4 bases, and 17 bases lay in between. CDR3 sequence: CASSSLGLHIYEQYF. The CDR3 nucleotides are TGTGCCAGCAGTTCGCTCGGACTACATATTTACGAGCAGTACTTC.

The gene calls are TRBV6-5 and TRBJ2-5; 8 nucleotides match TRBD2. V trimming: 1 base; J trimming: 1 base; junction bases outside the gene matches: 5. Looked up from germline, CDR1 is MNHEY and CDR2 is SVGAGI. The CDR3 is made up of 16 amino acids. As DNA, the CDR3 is TGTGCCAGCAGTTACTTTAGTAGCGGGACCCAAGAGACCCAGTACTTC. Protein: CASSYFSSGTQETQYF.

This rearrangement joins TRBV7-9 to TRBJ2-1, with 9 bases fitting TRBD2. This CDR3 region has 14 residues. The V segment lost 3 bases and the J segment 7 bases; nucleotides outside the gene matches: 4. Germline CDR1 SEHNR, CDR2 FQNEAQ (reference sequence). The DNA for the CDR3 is TGTGCCAGCAGCTTTGGCGGGAGGGATAATGAGCAGTTCTTC. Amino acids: CASSFGGRDNEQFF.

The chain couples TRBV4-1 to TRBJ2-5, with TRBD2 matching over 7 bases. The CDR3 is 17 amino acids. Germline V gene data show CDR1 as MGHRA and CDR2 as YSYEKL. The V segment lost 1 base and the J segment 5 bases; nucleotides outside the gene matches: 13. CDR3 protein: CASSQGNRRGGRETQYF. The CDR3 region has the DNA TGCGCCAGCAGCCAAGGTAATCGACGGGGAGGGCGGGAGACCCAGTACTTC.

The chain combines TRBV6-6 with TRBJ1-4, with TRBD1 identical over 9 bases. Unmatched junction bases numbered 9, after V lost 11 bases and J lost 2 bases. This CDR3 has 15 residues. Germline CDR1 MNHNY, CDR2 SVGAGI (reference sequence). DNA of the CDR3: TGTGCCGGCCGGGACAGGGACGTTACTAATGAAAAACTGTTTTTT. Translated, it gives CAGRDRDVTNEKLFF.

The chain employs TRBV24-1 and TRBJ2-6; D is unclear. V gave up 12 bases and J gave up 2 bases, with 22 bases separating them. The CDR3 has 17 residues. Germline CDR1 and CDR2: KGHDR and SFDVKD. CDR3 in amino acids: CASNGYQVEAGANVLTF. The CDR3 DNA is TGTGCCTCCAACGGTTATCAGGTAGAAGCTGGGGCCAACGTCCTGACTTTC.

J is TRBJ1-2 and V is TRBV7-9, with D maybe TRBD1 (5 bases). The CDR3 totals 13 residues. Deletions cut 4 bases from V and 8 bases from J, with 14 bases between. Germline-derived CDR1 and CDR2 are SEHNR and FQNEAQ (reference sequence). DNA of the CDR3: TGTGCCAGCAGCTCTTCAGGGATTTTGGGCTACACCTTC. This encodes CASSSSGILGYTF.

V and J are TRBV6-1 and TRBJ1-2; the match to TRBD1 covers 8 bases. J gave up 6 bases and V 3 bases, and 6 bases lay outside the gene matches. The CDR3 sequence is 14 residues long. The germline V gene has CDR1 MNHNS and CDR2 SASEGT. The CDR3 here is CASSDRGLKDGYTF. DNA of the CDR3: TGTGCCAGCAGTGACAGGGGGCTAAAAGATGGCTACACCTTC.

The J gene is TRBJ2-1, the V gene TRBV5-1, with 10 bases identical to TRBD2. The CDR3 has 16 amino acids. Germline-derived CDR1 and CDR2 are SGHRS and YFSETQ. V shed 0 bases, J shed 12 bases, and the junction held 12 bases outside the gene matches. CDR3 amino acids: CASSLATSGVPRGQFF. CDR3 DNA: TGCGCCAGCAGCTTGGCCACTAGCGGGGTCCCGAGGGGGCAGTTCTTC.

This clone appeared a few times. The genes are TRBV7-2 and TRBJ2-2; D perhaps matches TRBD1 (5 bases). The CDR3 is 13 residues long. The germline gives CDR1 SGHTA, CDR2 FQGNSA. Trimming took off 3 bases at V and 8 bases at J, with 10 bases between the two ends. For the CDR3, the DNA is TGTGCCAGCAGCTTCCCGCGACAGGGGGAGCTGTTTTTT. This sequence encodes CASSFPRQGELFF. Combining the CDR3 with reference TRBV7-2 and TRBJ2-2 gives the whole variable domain GAGVSQSPSNKVTEKGKDVELRCDPISGHTALYWYRQSLGQGLEFLIYFQGNSAPDKSGLPSDRFSAERTGGSVSTLTIQRTQQEDSAVYLCASSFPRQGELFFGEGSRLTVL.

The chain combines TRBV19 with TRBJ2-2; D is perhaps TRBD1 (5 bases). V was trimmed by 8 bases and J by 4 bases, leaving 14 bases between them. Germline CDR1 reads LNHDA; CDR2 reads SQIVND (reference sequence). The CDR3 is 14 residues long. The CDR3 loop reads CASSPTVATGELFF. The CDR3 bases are TGTGCCAGTTCACCGACAGTCGCCACCGGGGAGCTGTTTTTT.

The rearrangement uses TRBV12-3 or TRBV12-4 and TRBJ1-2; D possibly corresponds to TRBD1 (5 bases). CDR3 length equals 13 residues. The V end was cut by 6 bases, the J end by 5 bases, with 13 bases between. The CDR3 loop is CASSQGLEYGYTF. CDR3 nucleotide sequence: TGTGCCAGCAGCCAGGGTCTTGAATATGGCTACACCTTC.

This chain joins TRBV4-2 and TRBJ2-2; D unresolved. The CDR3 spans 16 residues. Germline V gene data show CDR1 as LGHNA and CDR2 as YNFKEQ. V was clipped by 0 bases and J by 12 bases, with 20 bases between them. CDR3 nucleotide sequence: TGTGCCAGCAGCCAAGAATATCGCCAGCGCGCGGCGAAGCTGTTTTTT. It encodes CASSQEYRQRAAKLFF.

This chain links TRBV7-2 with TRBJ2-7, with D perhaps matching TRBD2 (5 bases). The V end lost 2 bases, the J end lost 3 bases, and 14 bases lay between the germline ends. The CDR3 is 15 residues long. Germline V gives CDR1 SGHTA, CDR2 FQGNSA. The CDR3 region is CASSLSLAGLYEQYF. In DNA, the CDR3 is TGTGCCAGCAGCTTAAGTCTGGCGGGTCTCTACGAGCAGTACTTC.

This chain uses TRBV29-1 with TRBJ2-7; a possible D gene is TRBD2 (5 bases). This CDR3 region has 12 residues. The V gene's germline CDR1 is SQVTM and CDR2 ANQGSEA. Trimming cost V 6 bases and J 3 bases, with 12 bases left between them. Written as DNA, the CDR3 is TGCAGCGTACTGGGAGAAGACTACGAGCAGTACTTC. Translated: CSVLGEDYEQYF.

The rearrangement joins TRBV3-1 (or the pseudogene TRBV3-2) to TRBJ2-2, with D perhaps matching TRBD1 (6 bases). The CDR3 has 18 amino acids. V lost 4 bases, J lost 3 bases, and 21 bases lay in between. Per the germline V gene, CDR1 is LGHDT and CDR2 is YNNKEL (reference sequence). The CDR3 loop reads CASSPRDDRWTYTGELFF. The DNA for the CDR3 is TGTGCCAGCAGCCCCCGAGACGACAGGTGGACCTACACCGGGGAGCTGTTTTTT.

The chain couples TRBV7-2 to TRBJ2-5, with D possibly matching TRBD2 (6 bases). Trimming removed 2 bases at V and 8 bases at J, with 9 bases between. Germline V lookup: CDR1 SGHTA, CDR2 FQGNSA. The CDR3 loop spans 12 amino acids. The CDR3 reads CASSLIAVTQYF. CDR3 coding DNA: TGTGCCAGCAGCTTAATAGCGGTAACCCAGTACTTC.